The rows below give T cell receptor beta chains drawn from one sample of a study of blood T cell repertoires in COVID-19. Method: immunoSEQ multiplex PCR; TCRdb's copy keeps in-frame clones and lacks some. The table includes 240,000 or so clones, 70% to 85% detected once. Material: peripheral blood. The receptors derive from a woman older than 75 with acute or convalescent COVID-19. CDR3s leave out the opening cysteine and the closing phenylalanine or tryptophan. A D gene is named only where the DNA matches it firmly.

J | V | D | CDR3
TRBJ2-7 | TRBV7-2 | TRBD2 | ASSPGLAGDPQNEQY
TRBJ1-2 | TRBV6-6 | - | ASSSTTGTGYT
TRBJ2-5 | TRBV5-6 | - | ASSLGRTQETQY
TRBJ1-2 | TRBV18 | - | ASSPPTGGPVYGYT
TRBJ2-1 | TRBV5-8 | - | ASSLQGNEQF
TRBJ2-1 | TRBV14 | - | ASSQDWRMNQNEQF
TRBJ2-1 | TRBV7-9 | - | ASSLFRTDNEQF
TRBJ2-6 | TRBV7-9 | - | ASSLRSISGANVLT
TRBJ1-1 | TRBV30 | - | AWSREGNTEAF
TRBJ1-4 | TRBV28 | TRBD1 | ASSASTGGNEKLF
TRBJ2-7 | TRBV7-8 | - | ASSLEARYEQY
TRBJ2-1 | TRBV18 | TRBD2 | ASSPQAGGPSEQF
TRBJ1-5 | TRBV5-1 | - | ASSLAGNPNQPQH
TRBJ2-2 | TRBV6-2/TRBV6-3 | TRBD2 | ASSAAGRGYTGELF
TRBJ2-3 | TRBV7-2 | - | ASSSSGATQY
TRBJ1-6 | TRBV6-6 | TRBD1 | ASSYPGTDNSPLH
TRBJ2-1 | TRBV6-9 | TRBD2 | ASQHSSSGCWNEQF
TRBJ2-3 | TRBV9 | TRBD2 | ASSVGVSGSGSGTQY
TRBJ2-7 | TRBV15 | TRBD2 | ATSTTGTSGPRSYEQY
TRBJ2-2 | TRBV28 | - | ASSLKRRMNTGELF
TRBJ1-2 | TRBV28 | - | ASGRLANYGYT
TRBJ1-5 | TRBV2 | - | ASRLTVSNQPQH